The rows below give T cell receptor beta chains drawn from one sample of a study of blood T cell repertoires in COVID-19. TCRdb's copy holds only in-frame clones and misses some; the assay was immunoSEQ multiplex PCR. The sample lists tens of thousands of clones, around 90% occurring once. The sample was peripheral blood. The receptors originated from a man aged 50 to 60 with acute or convalescent COVID-19. CDR3s include the opening cysteine and the closing phenylalanine or tryptophan. Each record gives: CDR3 protein, CDR3 DNA, D gene, V gene, J gene, clone size. The D gene is left open where the match is weak. Size is omitted from some rows. Given values are once, few, many or a class for expanded clones.

CDR3aa: CASSLSTGGKGTEAFF; CDR3nt: TGTGCCAGCAGCTTATCGACAGGGGGGAAGGGCACTGAAGCTTTCTTT; d_gene: TRBD1; v_gene: TRBV7-2; j_gene: TRBJ1-1; abundance: few
CDR3aa: CASSQDPRGTGDPVVFF; CDR3nt: TGCGCCAGCAGCCAAGATCCTAGGGGGACAGGGGACCCCGTCGTGTTTTTT; d_gene: TRBD1; v_gene: TRBV4-1; j_gene: TRBJ1-4; abundance: NA
CDR3aa: CASSTPQPGQGGGYTF; CDR3nt: TGTGCCAGCAGTACCCCTCAACCGGGACAGGGCGGCGGCTACACCTTC; d_gene: TRBD1; v_gene: TRBV28; j_gene: TRBJ1-2; abundance: once
CDR3aa: CASSQGTRGHYSGNTIYF; CDR3nt: TGTGCCAGCAGCCAAGGGACGAGAGGACATTACTCTGGAAACACCATATATTTT; d_gene: NA; v_gene: TRBV3-1/TRBV3-2; j_gene: TRBJ1-3; abundance: NA
CDR3aa: CAWSFLTGMRF; CDR3nt: TGTGCCTGGAGTTTTCTGACAGGGATGCGATTT; d_gene: TRBD1; v_gene: TRBV30; j_gene: TRBJ1-3; abundance: NA
CDR3aa: CASSQGLAGYEQYF; CDR3nt: TGTGCCAGCAGCCAGGGACTAGCGGGGTACGAGCAGTACTTC; d_gene: TRBD2; v_gene: TRBV13; j_gene: TRBJ2-7; abundance: NA
CDR3aa: CATGQGRNTIYF; CDR3nt: TGTGCCACCGGGCAGGGGAGAAACACCATATATTTT; d_gene: NA; v_gene: TRBV15; j_gene: TRBJ1-3; abundance: NA
CDR3aa: CASRTAAGDTQYF; CDR3nt: TGTGCCAGCAGGACAGCAGCGGGAGATACGCAGTATTTT; d_gene: NA; v_gene: TRBV2; j_gene: TRBJ2-3; abundance: NA
CDR3aa: CASSLSTEETQYF; CDR3nt: TGTGCCAGCAGCCTTTCTACGGAAGAGACCCAGTACTTC; d_gene: NA; v_gene: TRBV7-3; j_gene: TRBJ2-5; abundance: NA
CDR3aa: CASSHPLSGGNYGYTF; CDR3nt: TGTGCCAGCAGCCACCCCCTGTCAGGGGGGAACTATGGCTACACCTTC; d_gene: TRBD1; v_gene: TRBV9; j_gene: TRBJ1-2; abundance: NA
CDR3aa: CASSRLGIGGEQYF; CDR3nt: TGTGCCAGCTCACGATTAGGAATAGGCGGCGAGCAGTACTTC; d_gene: NA; v_gene: TRBV18; j_gene: TRBJ2-7; abundance: NA
CDR3aa: CASSQDTGSSYNEQFF; CDR3nt: TGTGCCAGCAGCCAAGATACAGGGAGCTCCTACAATGAGCAGTTCTTC; d_gene: NA; v_gene: TRBV14; j_gene: TRBJ2-1; abundance: NA
CDR3aa: CASSWRQGWTGNQPQHF; CDR3nt: TGCGCCAGCAGCTGGCGACAGGGATGGACGGGCAATCAGCCCCAGCATTTT; d_gene: TRBD1; v_gene: TRBV5-1; j_gene: TRBJ1-5; abundance: NA
CDR3aa: CASSPGTPNTEAFF; CDR3nt: TGTGCCAGCAGTCCCGGGACACCTAACACTGAAGCTTTCTTT; d_gene: NA; v_gene: TRBV3-1/TRBV3-2; j_gene: TRBJ1-1; abundance: NA
CDR3aa: CASSKDRGLVDNSPLHF; CDR3nt: TGTGCCAGCAGCAAAGACAGGGGGCTCGTTGATAATTCACCCCTCCACTTT; d_gene: NA; v_gene: TRBV12-1; j_gene: TRBJ1-6; abundance: once
CDR3aa: CASSLLAGITMGYNEQFF; CDR3nt: TGTGCCAGCAGTTTACTAGCGGGTATTACTATGGGCTACAATGAGCAGTTCTTC; d_gene: TRBD2; v_gene: TRBV28; j_gene: TRBJ2-1; abundance: medium-sized
CDR3aa: CASTYGTGGTEAFF; CDR3nt: TGTGCCAGCACTTATGGGACAGGGGGCACTGAAGCTTTCTTT; d_gene: TRBD1; v_gene: TRBV2; j_gene: TRBJ1-1; abundance: NA
CDR3aa: CASSLGDRDTEAFF; CDR3nt: TGTGCCAGCAGCTTAGGGGACAGGGACACTGAAGCTTTCTTT; d_gene: TRBD1; v_gene: TRBV7-2; j_gene: TRBJ1-1; abundance: NA
CDR3aa: CASSLAGVDYNEQFF; CDR3nt: TGCGCCAGCAGCTTGGCGGGGGTAGACTACAATGAGCAGTTCTTC; d_gene: NA; v_gene: TRBV5-1; j_gene: TRBJ2-1; abundance: NA
CDR3aa: CATSRDRAGGEKLFF; CDR3nt: TGTGCCACCAGCAGAGATCGGGCAGGGGGTGAAAAACTGTTTTTT; d_gene: TRBD1; v_gene: TRBV15; j_gene: TRBJ1-4; abundance: NA
CDR3aa: CASSFAGGRGTDTQYF; CDR3nt: TGTGCCAGCAGTTTCGCGGGAGGACGGGGCACAGATACGCAGTATTTT; d_gene: TRBD2; v_gene: TRBV27; j_gene: TRBJ2-3; abundance: NA
CDR3aa: CASSQGDGYTF; CDR3nt: TGTGCCAGCAGCCAGGGTGATGGCTACACCTTC; d_gene: NA; v_gene: TRBV27; j_gene: TRBJ1-2; abundance: few
CDR3aa: CASSLQGGVEKLFF; CDR3nt: TGTGCCAGCAGCTTACAGGGGGGCGTTGAAAAACTGTTTTTT; d_gene: TRBD1; v_gene: TRBV5-4; j_gene: TRBJ1-4; abundance: NA
CDR3aa: CASSIGEGWNTEAFF; CDR3nt: TGTGCCAGTAGTATAGGAGAGGGTTGGAACACTGAAGCTTTCTTT; d_gene: NA; v_gene: TRBV19; j_gene: TRBJ1-1; abundance: NA
CDR3aa: CASSTTIGSYEQYF; CDR3nt: TGTGCCAGCAGTACAACGATTGGCTCCTACGAGCAGTACTTC; d_gene: NA; v_gene: TRBV27; j_gene: TRBJ2-7; abundance: NA
CDR3aa: CASSSGQGREKLFF; CDR3nt: TGTGCCAGCAGTTCCGGACAGGGCAGAGAAAAACTGTTTTTT; d_gene: TRBD1; v_gene: TRBV6-2/TRBV6-3; j_gene: TRBJ1-4; abundance: few
CDR3aa: CASNQGSNEQFF; CDR3nt: TGTGCCAGCAACCAGGGGAGCAATGAGCAGTTCTTC; d_gene: NA; v_gene: TRBV9; j_gene: TRBJ2-1; abundance: NA
CDR3aa: CASSPWTGRLNEQFF; CDR3nt: TGTGCCAGCAGCCCCTGGACAGGGAGACTCAATGAGCAGTTCTTC; d_gene: TRBD1; v_gene: TRBV7-3; j_gene: TRBJ2-1; abundance: NA
CDR3aa: CASSYQKGNSPLHF; CDR3nt: TGTGCCAGCAGTTACCAGAAGGGGAATTCACCCCTCCACTTT; d_gene: NA; v_gene: TRBV6-5; j_gene: TRBJ1-6; abundance: NA
CDR3aa: CASSPGTGGGQPQHF; CDR3nt: TGTGCCAGCAGCCCTGGGACAGGGGGCGGACAGCCCCAGCATTTT; d_gene: TRBD1; v_gene: TRBV13; j_gene: TRBJ1-5; abundance: NA
CDR3aa: CASSFGGNTEAFF; CDR3nt: TGTGCCAGCAGTTTCGGGGGGAACACTGAAGCTTTCTTT; d_gene: NA; v_gene: TRBV12-3/TRBV12-4; j_gene: TRBJ1-1; abundance: NA
CDR3aa: CASGPGLGRRDADTQYF; CDR3nt: TGTGCTAGTGGCCCAGGCCTTGGCCGGCGGGACGCAGATACGCAGTATTTT; d_gene: NA; v_gene: TRBV12-5; j_gene: TRBJ2-3; abundance: NA
CDR3aa: CASSETGGRNEQFF; CDR3nt: TGTGCCAGCAGTGAGACAGGGGGTCGAAATGAGCAGTTCTTC; d_gene: TRBD1; v_gene: TRBV2; j_gene: TRBJ2-1; abundance: few
CDR3aa: CASSYLDRENSPLHF; CDR3nt: TGTGCCAGCAGCTACCTGGACAGGGAAAATTCACCCCTCCACTTT; d_gene: TRBD1; v_gene: TRBV5-6; j_gene: TRBJ1-6; abundance: NA
CDR3aa: CASTRTGFSGYTF; CDR3nt: TGTGCCAGCACCAGGACAGGATTTAGTGGCTACACCTTC; d_gene: TRBD1; v_gene: TRBV28; j_gene: TRBJ1-2; abundance: NA
CDR3aa: CASSFPDRDRPTNTGELFF; CDR3nt: TGCGCCAGCAGCTTCCCGGACAGGGACAGGCCTACGAACACCGGGGAGCTGTTTTTT; d_gene: TRBD1; v_gene: TRBV5-1; j_gene: TRBJ2-2; abundance: NA
CDR3aa: CASSLFSREIPGELFF; CDR3nt: TGTGCCAGCAGCTTATTCTCGCGGGAGATTCCCGGGGAGCTGTTTTTT; d_gene: TRBD2; v_gene: TRBV7-6; j_gene: TRBJ2-2; abundance: NA
CDR3aa: CASRTSGVREQYF; CDR3nt: TGTGCCAGCAGGACTAGCGGGGTTCGGGAGCAGTACTTC; d_gene: TRBD2; v_gene: TRBV6-5; j_gene: TRBJ2-7; abundance: NA
CDR3aa: CATSGGLPGVTPKQFF; CDR3nt: TGTGCCACCAGTGGGGGACTGCCGGGGGTTACCCCAAAGCAGTTCTTC; d_gene: NA; v_gene: TRBV24-1; j_gene: TRBJ2-1; abundance: NA